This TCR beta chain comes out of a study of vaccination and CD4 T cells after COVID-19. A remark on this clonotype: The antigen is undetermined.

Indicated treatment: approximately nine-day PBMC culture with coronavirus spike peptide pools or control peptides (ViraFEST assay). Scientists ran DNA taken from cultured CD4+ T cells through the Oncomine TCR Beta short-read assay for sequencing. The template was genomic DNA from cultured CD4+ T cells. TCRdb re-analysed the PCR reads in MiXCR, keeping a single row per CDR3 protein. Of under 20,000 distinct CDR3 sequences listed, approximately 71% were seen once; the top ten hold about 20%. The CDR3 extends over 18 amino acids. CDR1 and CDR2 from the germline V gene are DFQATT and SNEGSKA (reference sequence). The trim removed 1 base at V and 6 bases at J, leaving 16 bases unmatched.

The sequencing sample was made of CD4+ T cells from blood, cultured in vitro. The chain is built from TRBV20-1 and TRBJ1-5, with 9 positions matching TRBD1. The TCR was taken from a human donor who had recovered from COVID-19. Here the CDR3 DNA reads TGCAGTGCTAGAGGACCGGGACAGGGCTATCTAGGGAGTCAGCCCCAGCATTTT. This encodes CSARGPGQGYLGSQPQHF.